This passage covers 30 T cell receptor beta chains from one sample sequenced in a study of beta chain features in type 1 diabetes. These TCRs are of unknown antigen specificity. Every bit of the isolated RNA underwent reverse transcription, so sequencing read expressed TCRB transcripts. TCRdb's copy holds only in-frame clones and misses some; the assay was immunoSEQ multiplex PCR. The top ten clones hold roughly 0.7% of a sample with more than 150,000 clones, about 9% of them seen once. The study's findings and limits: Shortening that was moderate but significant affected the TCRB CDR3s of Type 1 diabetes patients in all four CD4+ subsets.

The sequenced material came from central memory CD4+ T cells from blood. These receptors were collected from a young woman with type 1 diabetes.

This clone was seen more than once but under ten times. V usage is TRBV2 and J usage is TRBJ2-7; D gene ambiguous. V lost 2 bases, J lost 3 bases, and 8 bases lay in between. Germline V gene sequence: CDR1 SNHLY, CDR2 FYNNEI. The CDR3 sequence is 13 residues long. DNA of the CDR3: TGTGCCAGCAGTGAATCCGTGTACTACGAGCAGTACTTC. Amino acids: CASSESVYYEQYF.

This clone was seen a few times. The chain links TRBV5-6 to TRBJ2-3, with TRBD1 as a possible D gene (6 bases). Germline V gene sequence: CDR1 SGHDT, CDR2 YYEEEE. Trimming took off 4 bases at V and 7 bases at J, with 13 bases between the two ends. The CDR3 runs 13 residues. CDR3 DNA: TGTGCCAGCAGCCAACAGGGATTAAATACGCAGTATTTT. Encoded protein: CASSQQGLNTQYF.

This clone was seen more than once but under ten times. J is TRBJ2-7 and V is TRBV5-4; 8 nucleotides agree with TRBD1. CDR1 is SGHNT, CDR2 YYREEE, per germline (reference sequence). The CDR3 contains 14 residues. V dropped 0 bases and J dropped 6; count of bases not matched to a gene: 5. Written as DNA, the CDR3 is TGTGCCAGCAGCTTGGCGCAGGGGGCCGGCGAGCAGTACTTC. Amino acids: CASSLAQGAGEQYF.

This clone was counted between two and nine times. The chain employs TRBV29-1 and TRBJ2-7; possible D gene TRBD1, 5 bases. The ends were cut back, 3 bases at V and 0 bases at J, with 18 bases in the middle. This CDR3 contains 16 residues. Germline V CDR1 and CDR2: SQVTM, ANQGSEA. The DNA of the CDR3 is TGCAGCGTTGAGGGGCAGGTTTCAGGGTCCTCCTACGAGCAGTACTTC. Its translation is CSVEGQVSGSSYEQYF.

The chain is built from TRBV7-9 and TRBJ1-5, with D tentatively TRBD1 (6 bases). Germline CDR1 SEHNR, CDR2 FQNEAQ (reference sequence). The CDR3 loop spans 17 amino acids. V was trimmed by 4 bases and J by 3 bases, leaving 19 bases between them. The CDR3 spells CASSYQSPTGINQPQHF. Here the CDR3 DNA reads TGTGCCAGCAGCTATCAAAGCCCAACAGGGATCAATCAGCCCCAGCATTTT.

The chain joins TRBV2 to TRBJ2-1; 7 bases line up with TRBD2. Trimming took 5 bases from V and 3 from J; bases not matched to a gene: 7. Germline V gene data show CDR1 as SNHLY and CDR2 as FYNNEI. This CDR3 is 15 amino acids long. The CDR3 region is CASSTSVSGYNEQFF. The CDR3 DNA sequence: TGTGCCAGCAGTACTAGCGTGTCGGGCTACAATGAGCAGTTCTTC.

The chain couples TRBV5-8 to TRBJ2-5, with 8 bases lining up with TRBD2. The germline gives CDR1 SGHTS, CDR2 YDEGEE. This CDR3 comprises 16 residues. With 0 bases clipped from V and 2 bases from J, the junction kept 6 bases outside the gene matches. Here the CDR3 reads CASSLAAGGWQETQYF. CDR3 coding DNA: TGTGCCAGCAGCTTGGCCGCGGGAGGTTGGCAAGAGACCCAGTACTTC.

This clone appeared once. The chain couples TRBV7-2 to TRBJ2-7; 10 bases match TRBD1. V lost 6 bases and J lost 7; bases outside the gene matches: 9. The length of the CDR3 is 14 residues. Germline-derived CDR1 and CDR2 are SGHTA and FQGNSA. The CDR3 DNA reads TGTGCCAGCAGAATACGACAGGGGGCTGGGGAGCAGTACTTC. Encoded protein: CASRIRQGAGEQYF.

This clone showed up just a few times. The rearrangement links TRBV29-1 to TRBJ1-2, with 9 bases that match TRBD1. CDR1 is SQVTM, CDR2 ANQGSEA, per germline. The V and J ends lost 7 bases and 4 bases, in that order; junction bases with no gene match: 7. The CDR3 consists of 13 residues. The CDR3 sequence: CSGDRGDFYGYTF. In DNA, the CDR3 is TGCAGCGGAGACAGGGGGGATTTCTATGGCTACACCTTC.

V is TRBV29-1 and J is TRBJ2-1; 8 positions match TRBD1. The CDR3 has 15 residues. The J segment lost 0 bases and the V segment lost 6 bases, leaving 7 bases of the junction unmatched. CDR1 and CDR2 from the germline V gene are SQVTM and ANQGSEA. CDR3 bases: TGCAGCGTCCTAATACAGGGGGGCTCCTACAATGAGCAGTTCTTC. Protein sequence: CSVLIQGGSYNEQFF.

This clone was counted between two and nine times. V usage is TRBV11-3 and J usage is TRBJ2-5, with D perhaps matching TRBD1 (8 bases). Germline CDR1 reads SGHNT; CDR2 reads YENEEA. This CDR3 comprises 16 residues. Trimming removed 2 bases at V and 3 bases at J, with 16 bases between. CDR3 region: CASSLLRTGREETQYF. DNA for the CDR3: TGTGCCAGCAGCTTACTGAGGACAGGGAGGGAAGAGACCCAGTACTTC.

This clone was picked up a small number of times. The chain couples TRBV4-1 to TRBJ2-7; weak D call: TRBD1 (6 bases). CDR1 is MGHRA and CDR2 is YSYEKL in the germline V gene. V lost 5 bases, J lost 3 bases, and 11 bases lay in between. CDR3 length: 13 residues. In DNA form, the CDR3 reads TGCGCCAGCAGCTGGACAGAGGACTACGAGCAGTACTTC. Its protein product is CASSWTEDYEQYF.

This rearrangement joins TRBV5-1 to TRBJ2-7; TRBD1 matches at 8 bases. This CDR3 has 13 residues. Looked up from germline, CDR1 is SGHRS and CDR2 is YFSETQ. V shed 3 bases, J shed 7 bases, and the junction held 6 bases outside the gene matches. The CDR3 loop reads CASSSQTGGEQYF. CDR3 DNA: TGCGCCAGCAGCTCGCAAACAGGGGGGGAGCAGTACTTC.

This clone was seen a few times. The V and J genes are TRBV21-1 and TRBJ1-5. TRBV21-1 is shown as a pseudogene. The CDR3 is made up of 15 amino acids. The CDR3 here is CASSGRTVGNQPQHF. CDR3 in DNA: TGTGCCAGCAGCGGCCGGACTGTGGGCAATCAGCCCCAGCATTTT.

The V call is TRBV5-1, the J call TRBJ1-2; D perhaps matches TRBD1 (6 bases). CDR3 length: 14 amino acids. The germline V gene has CDR1 SGHRS and CDR2 YFSETQ. V dropped 0 bases and J dropped 3 bases, with 9 bases sitting between them. Here the CDR3 reads CASSLGGGDYGYTF. CDR3 nucleotide sequence: TGCGCCAGCAGCTTGGGTGGGGGCGACTATGGCTACACCTTC.

This clone was observed a few times. V and J are TRBV7-3 and TRBJ2-3; D possibly corresponds to TRBD2 (6 bases). V gave up 6 bases and J gave up 5 bases, with 9 bases separating them. CDR3 size: 12 residues. Germline V gene lookup returns CDR1 SGHTA and CDR2 FQGTGA. The CDR3 protein is CASREGGDTQYF. In DNA, the CDR3 is TGTGCCAGCAGGGAGGGAGGAGATACGCAGTATTTT. Based on the CDR3 plus reference TRBV7-3 and TRBJ2-3, the full variable domain is GAGVSQTPSNKVTEKGKYVELRCDPISGHTALYWYRQSLGQGPEFLIYFQGTGAADDSGLPNDRFFAVRPEGSVSTLKIQRTERGDSAVYLCASREGGDTQYFGPGTRLTVL.

There are a few counts of this clone. The gene calls are TRBV29-1 and TRBJ2-3, with D possibly being TRBD2 (6 bases). The CDR3 consists of 14 residues. Trimming left V 4 bases short and J 0 bases short, with 11 bases between. Germline loops: CDR1 SQVTM, CDR2 ANQGSEA. The CDR3 protein is CSVGTGTSTDTQYF. For the CDR3, the DNA is TGCAGCGTTGGTACCGGGACTAGCACAGATACGCAGTATTTT.

There are a few counts of this clone. This chain joins TRBV28 and TRBJ1-2, with 7 bases lining up with TRBD1. The CDR3 has 14 amino acids. Trimming at V came to 6 bases and at J to 7 bases, leaving 11 bases not matched to a gene. CDR1 and CDR2 (germline): MDHEN, SYDVKM. CDR3 protein: CASSWDSKGVGYTF. In nucleotides, the CDR3 is TGTGCCAGCAGCTGGGACAGCAAAGGGGTTGGCTACACCTTC.

This chain uses TRBV27 with TRBJ1-2; TRBD1 might be the D (5 bases). The length of the CDR3 is 13 residues. The V end was cut by 6 bases, the J end by 2 bases, with 10 bases between. From germline, CDR1 is MNHEY and CDR2 SMNVEV (reference sequence). This CDR3 is CASRTRANYGYTF. The CDR3 DNA is TGTGCCAGCAGGACCAGGGCCAACTATGGCTACACCTTC.

There are a few counts of this clone. The CDR3 region has the DNA TGCGCCAGCAGCTTGGTGGAGGGTATGGGAACCGGGGAGCTGTTTTTT. It specifies CASSLVEGMGTGELFF. The chain uses TRBV5-1 and TRBJ2-2, with TRBD2 as a possible D gene (6 bases). This CDR3 has 16 amino acids. The V and J ends lost 0 bases and 5 bases respectively, with 14 bases between them. Per germline, CDR1 SGHRS and CDR2 YFSETQ. The complete variable domain, with remaining parts taken from reference TRBV5-1 and TRBJ2-2, reads KAGVTQTPRYLIKTRGQQVTLSCSPISGHRSVSWYQQTPGQGLQFLFEYFSETQRNKGNFPGRFSGRQFSNSRSEMNVSTLELGDSALYLCASSLVEGMGTGELFFGEGSRLTVL.

The V gene is TRBV7-9, the J gene TRBJ2-1, with TRBD2 identical over 7 bases. CDR1 and CDR2 (germline): SEHNR, FQNEAQ (reference sequence). The CDR3 length is 17 residues. V shed 5 bases, J shed 5 bases, and the junction held 15 bases outside the gene matches. CDR3 coding DNA: TGTGCCAGCAGCCCTCCTTGGCGGCTAGCGGTGAACAATGAGCAGTTCTTC. Translation: CASSPPWRLAVNNEQFF.

The chain uses TRBV18 and TRBJ2-2, with 14 bases identical to TRBD2. Germline V gene data show CDR1 as KGHSH and CDR2 as LQKENI. V was pared by 5 bases and J by 1 base, with 3 bases of the junction left unmatched. This CDR3 has 17 residues. The DNA for the CDR3 is TGTGCCAGCTCATCGGGACTAGCGGGAGTGAACACCGGGGAGCTGTTTTTT. Residues: CASSSGLAGVNTGELFF.

The chain joins TRBV5-1 to TRBJ2-5; D is unresolved. The J call is doubtful: the DNA matches TRBJ2-7 better. Germline lookup yields CDR1 SGHRS and CDR2 YFSETQ. The CDR3 spans 13 residues. The CDR3 DNA reads as TGCGCCAGCAGCTTGGACAGAACCTACGAGCAGTACTTC. Protein product: CASSLDRTYEQYF.

This clone was detected a few times. This chain uses TRBV7-2 with TRBJ1-2; D perhaps matches TRBD1 (5 bases). The germline V gene encodes CDR1 SGHTA and CDR2 FQGNSA. CDR3 length: 13 residues. Deletions cut 2 bases from V and 6 bases from J, with 10 bases between. CDR3 amino acids: CASSLSRENGYTF. The CDR3 DNA sequence: TGTGCCAGCAGCTTATCCAGGGAAAATGGCTACACCTTC.

This clone was detected only a few times. As DNA, the CDR3 is TGTGCCAGCAGCTTAGAGGCGGGAGCGGGCTACAATGAGCAGTTCTTC. Translated: CASSLEAGAGYNEQFF. This sequence joins TRBV7-8 and TRBJ2-1; 7 bases match TRBD2. After removal of 1 base from V and 3 bases from J, the junction contained 6 bases not matched to a gene. Germline V lookup: CDR1 SGHVS, CDR2 FQNEAQ. This CDR3 contains 16 residues.

The chain combines TRBV5-1 with TRBJ1-1, with TRBD1 matching over 9 bases. The V gene end was trimmed by 3 bases and the J gene end by 1 base; junction bases not matched to a gene: 7. CDR1 and CDR2 from the germline V gene are SGHRS and YFSETQ. The CDR3 contains 16 residues. CDR3 in DNA: TGCGCCAGCAGCTCCTACGTGACAGGGGGGAACACTGAAGCTTTCTTT. It specifies CASSSYVTGGNTEAFF.

The chain joins TRBV19 to TRBJ1-2; D ambiguous. Germline V gene sequence: CDR1 LNHDA, CDR2 SQIVND (reference sequence). V was clipped by 3 bases and J by 3 bases, with 14 bases between them. The CDR3 spans 15 residues. The chain's CDR3 is CASSITLKLDYGYTF. DNA for the CDR3: TGTGCCAGTAGTATCACCCTCAAACTGGACTATGGCTACACCTTC.

This chain joins TRBV19 and TRBJ1-5; D is uncertain. CDR3 length: 12 residues. The germline gives CDR1 LNHDA, CDR2 SQIVND (reference sequence). The V and J ends lost 8 bases and 3 bases respectively, with 8 bases between them. CDR3 protein: CASRFHNQPQHF. The CDR3 DNA is TGTGCCAGTCGGTTCCACAATCAGCCCCAGCATTTT.

The chain employs TRBV29-1 and TRBJ2-2; perhaps TRBD2 as D (5 bases). This CDR3 spans 13 amino acids. The V gene's germline CDR1 is SQVTM and CDR2 ANQGSEA. Trimming pared 3 bases from V and 4 bases from J, leaving 9 bases between. The CDR3 spells CSVDGESTGELFF. CDR3 nucleotide sequence: TGCAGCGTTGATGGGGAGTCCACCGGGGAGCTGTTTTTT.

V usage is TRBV5-1 and J usage is TRBJ2-1; D gene ambiguous. CDR1 and CDR2 (germline): SGHRS, YFSETQ. Trimming shortened V by 4 bases and J by 7 bases, and 15 bases separated the two germline ends. This CDR3 spans 14 amino acids. The CDR3 spells CASSPFDSGNEQFF. CDR3 nucleotides: TGCGCCAGCAGCCCCTTTGATAGTGGTAATGAGCAGTTCTTC.